This T cell receptor (beta chain) was profiled in a study of identifying expanded T cells in peripheral blood. About this clone: Its antigen is undetermined.

TCRdb's table, derived via immunoSEQ multiplex PCR, lists solely in-frame clones and lacks some. The sample carries about 85,000 clones, about 89% recorded once. Study-wide findings and caveats: Differentially abundant clones: roughly 1.2 between replicates, 16.4 at roughly 15 days, approximately 18 at four.

CDR3 size: 15 residues. CDR1 is LNHDA, CDR2 SQIVND, per germline (reference sequence). V was clipped by 2 bases and J by 10 bases, with 18 bases between them. The specimen sequenced was blood. The V gene is TRBV19, the J gene TRBJ1-5; the D gene is possibly TRBD1 (5 bases). The TCR was taken from a person aged 18 to 70 in good health. CDR3 loop: CASSITDSARQPQHF. CDR3 in DNA: TGTGCCAGTAGTATAACTGACAGCGCTCGTCAACCCCAGCATTTT.